A selection of T cell receptor beta chains follows, all from one sample in a study of regulatory T cells in long-lasting Graves disease. TCRdb reprocessed the multiplex PCR reads with MiXCR, giving one entry per CDR3 protein. The table shows about 530,000 distinct CDR3 sequences, with 15% to 20% occurring only once. A further study also used this sample, focusing on T cells in Graves' hyperthyroidism and ophthalmopathy.

The sequencing used peripheral blood mononuclear cells (PBMCs), collected at new diagnosis, from a patient treated with antithyroid drugs. The receptors stem from a middle-aged woman with Graves disease. CDR3s include the opening cysteine and the closing phenylalanine or tryptophan. D genes are given only for firm matches. Only some rows state a clone size, as once, few, many or a class for expanded clones.

D: NA
V: TRBV12-3/TRBV12-4
J: TRBJ1-5
size: few
CDR3: CASAKRGPQHF
DNA: TGTGCCAGCGCAAAGAGAGGGCCCCAGCATTTT

D: TRBD2
V: TRBV28
J: TRBJ2-7
size: many
CDR3: CASSLGGSGDLYEQYF
DNA: TGTGCCAGCAGTTTAGGAGGTAGCGGGGACCTCTACGAGCAGTACTTC

D: TRBD2
V: TRBV7-8
J: TRBJ2-3
size: many
CDR3: CASSLMAGGPDTQYF
DNA: TGTGCCAGCAGCTTAATGGCGGGGGGGCCAGATACGCAGTATTTT

D: NA
V: TRBV30
J: TRBJ1-1
size: many
CDR3: CAWRSPEAFF
DNA: TGTGCCTGGAGGAGTCCCGAAGCTTTCTTT

D: NA
V: TRBV29-1
J: TRBJ1-1
size: NA
CDR3: CSVDMGLGTEAFF
DNA: TGCAGCGTTGACATGGGTTTAGGAACTGAAGCTTTCTTT

D: NA
V: TRBV19
J: TRBJ1-2
size: many
CDR3: CASSGTNTNYGYTF
DNA: TGTGCCAGTAGCGGGACGAATACTAACTATGGCTACACCTTC

D: TRBD2
V: TRBV11-2
J: TRBJ2-7
size: many
CDR3: CASSLVPSGLGGPEGEQYF
DNA: TGTGCCAGCAGCTTAGTACCTAGCGGCCTTGGAGGGCCCGAGGGGGAGCAGTACTTC

D: TRBD1
V: TRBV18
J: TRBJ1-2
size: NA
CDR3: CASSPRTGADYGYTF
DNA: TGTGCCAGCTCACCCAGAACAGGGGCGGACTATGGCTACACCTTC

D: TRBD1
V: TRBV7-6
J: TRBJ1-6
size: NA
CDR3: CASSLATGTGVTPLHF
DNA: TGTGCCAGCAGCCTCGCTACCGGGACAGGGGTGACACCCCTCCACTTT

D: NA
V: TRBV6-2/TRBV6-3
J: TRBJ2-3
size: many
CDR3: CASSFHNTDTQYF
DNA: TGTGCCAGCAGTTTCCACAACACAGATACGCAGTATTTT

D: NA
V: TRBV5-5
J: TRBJ1-4
size: NA
CDR3: CASSTGPTTNEKLFF
DNA: TGTGCCAGCAGCACTGGGCCCACAACTAATGAAAAACTGTTTTTT

D: NA
V: TRBV28
J: TRBJ1-2
size: NA
CDR3: CAGSPPHTGSGNYGYTF
DNA: TGTGCCGGCAGCCCCCCCCATACAGGGTCGGGGAACTATGGCTACACCTTC

D: TRBD2
V: TRBV6-1
J: TRBJ2-7
size: NA
CDR3: CASSESGGGVFFYEQYF
DNA: TGTGCCAGCAGTGAAAGTGGTGGGGGGGTCTTCTTCTACGAGCAGTACTTC

D: TRBD1
V: TRBV14
J: TRBJ1-4
size: NA
CDR3: CASSRGQGAGNEKLFF
DNA: TGTGCCAGCAGTAGGGGCCAGGGGGCCGGTAATGAAAAACTGTTTTTT

D: NA
V: TRBV6-2/TRBV6-3
J: TRBJ2-5
size: NA
CDR3: CASGYGPQETQYF
DNA: TGTGCCAGCGGTTACGGACCGCAGGAGACCCAGTACTTC

D: NA
V: TRBV4-1
J: TRBJ2-7
size: NA
CDR3: CASSQVGTGAEEQYF
DNA: TGCGCCAGCAGCCAAGTAGGTACGGGGGCGGAGGAGCAGTACTTC

D: NA
V: TRBV11-2
J: TRBJ1-2
size: many
CDR3: CASSSLTGLTNYGYTF
DNA: TGTGCCAGCAGCTCGCTGACAGGCCTCACTAACTATGGCTACACCTTC

D: NA
V: TRBV6-9
J: TRBJ1-2
size: NA
CDR3: CASSYATSPPSDYGYTF
DNA: TGTGCCAGCAGTTACGCCACCAGTCCCCCCAGCGACTATGGCTACACCTTC